The clone carrying this TCR beta chain was detected only a few times. No antigen is known for it. V was shortened by 3 bases and J by 2 bases, with 10 bases between the two germline ends. CDR3 size: 14 residues. This specimen comes from a study of CD8 T cells in ankylosing spondylitis. A quantitative 5'-RACE method, one with molecular barcodes, was used to make TCR beta libraries. Via MiXCR, TCRdb re-called the 5' RACE reads, giving one row per CDR3 protein. The sample records about 420,000 distinct CDR3 sequences, about a fifth being singletons. Notes on the study in general: CD8+ cells made up the disease-linked clones, which were relatively rare in peripheral blood. One TCR beta motif, made up of several highly homologous variants, appeared characteristic of ankylosing spondylitis blood. Matched ankylosing spondylitis synovial fluid reportedly contained a significantly enriched population of disease-linked clones.

Sequencing used blood, either unsorted or a sorted T cell fraction (not recorded which). The chain couples TRBV12-3 or TRBV12-4 to TRBJ2-5; D is unclear. The source of this sequence is a male donor with ankylosing spondylitis. The CDR3 loop is CASSFIREQETQYF. The CDR3 region has the DNA TGTGCCAGCAGTTTCATAAGGGAACAAGAGACCCAGTACTTC.